This T cell receptor beta chain was retrieved from a study of T cells in localized non-small cell lung cancer. Sequencing used immunoSEQ multiplex PCR; TCRdb keeps in-frame clones, though not all of them. The data contain fewer than 75,000 clones, approximately 84% of them seen just once; the ten biggest clones take up approximately 1.2%. Germline V gives CDR1 SNHLY, CDR2 FYNNEI. V dropped 4 bases and J dropped 0 bases, with 10 bases sitting between them. This CDR3 is 14 amino acids long. Findings and caveats of the study: Uninvolved adjacent lung had higher T cell clonality than tumor and all other tissues. There were a median around 57 of the top 100 tumor clones appearing in adjacent lung. Only one tumor region went through sequencing, so heterogeneity may still be there.

This clone was counted between two and nine times. Antigen: not known. The input for sequencing was peripheral blood, taken before any cancer treatment. V gene TRBV2 combines with J gene TRBJ2-7; D gene unclear. This receptor was identified in an older female donor with stage I lung adenocarcinoma. The CDR3 nucleotides are TGTGCCAGCAGTGTTGGTTACAGCTCCTACGAGCAGTACTTC. It encodes CASSVGYSSYEQYF.